The 21 T cell receptor beta chains given below trace back to one sample, sequenced in a study of graft-versus-host responses after intestinal transplantation. Around 200,000 CFSE-labeled responder cells were plated with around 200,000 irradiated, violet-dye-labeled stimulator cells. TCRdb's copy holds only in-frame clones and misses some; the assay was immunoSEQ multiplex PCR. Here the sample spans 20,000 to 25,000 clones, about 45% being singletons. Specimen: alloreactive CD8+ T cells from a mixed lymphocyte reaction culture, collected before transplantation. Subset denoted: CFSE-low proliferating T cells sorted from roughly six-day pre-transplant mixed lymphocyte reaction (GvH or HvG direction). Receptors originate from a human patient who was an organ donor for intestinal transplantation.

The J gene is TRBJ2-3, the V gene TRBV7-6, with 8 bases that match TRBD2. The length of the CDR3 is 16 residues. V lost 1 base and J lost 6; bases outside the gene matches: 9. CDR1 SGHVS and CDR2 FNYEAQ come from the germline V gene. The CDR3, as DNA: TGTGCCAGCAGCTTAGAGGAGAGCGGGAGTGGGGATACGCAGTATTTT. Amino acids: CASSLEESGSGDTQYF.

The chain links TRBV15 to TRBJ1-5; no firm D call. Trimming removed 0 bases from V and 7 bases from J, with 13 bases in between. This CDR3 is 15 amino acids long. CDR1 is LNHNV, CDR2 YYDKDF, per germline (reference sequence). This chain's CDR3 is CATSRDLGIGQPQHF. The CDR3 DNA reads as TGTGCCACCAGCAGAGATCTTGGAATTGGGCAGCCCCAGCATTTT.

This rearrangement joins TRBV5-1 to TRBJ1-1; 7 bases line up with TRBD1. The CDR3 is made up of 15 amino acids. Germline V gene lookup returns CDR1 SGHRS and CDR2 YFSETQ. After removal of 4 bases from V and 4 bases from J, the junction contained 10 bases not matched to a gene. The CDR3 DNA reads TGCGCCAGCAGCCAGTACAGCGACAGGGCCACTGAAGCTTTCTTT. Its translation: CASSQYSDRATEAFF.

By share of the sample, this clone is medium-sized. The V and J genes are TRBV4-3 and TRBJ2-1; D is possibly TRBD2 (6 bases). CDR1 and CDR2 from the germline V gene are LGHNA and YSLEER. Trimming pared 2 bases from V and 5 bases from J, leaving 13 bases between. The CDR3 contains 15 residues. DNA for the CDR3: TGCGCCAGCAGCCAAAAAGACAGACTAGACAATGAGCAGTTCTTC. Translation: CASSQKDRLDNEQFF.

The sample holds a few counts of this clone. CDR3 nucleotides: TGCGCCAGCAGCTTGGGTTTCGACAGGAATCAGCCCCAGCATTTT. It translates to CASSLGFDRNQPQHF. The V call is TRBV5-1, the J call TRBJ1-5, with D perhaps matching TRBD1 (6 bases). V lost 0 bases, J lost 4 bases, and 11 bases lay in between. This CDR3 contains 15 residues. Per the germline V gene, CDR1 is SGHRS and CDR2 is YFSETQ.

This clone was seen a few times. The rearrangement links TRBV9 to TRBJ1-2; D is possibly TRBD1 (6 bases). V lost 0 bases and J lost 8, with 17 bases in between. This CDR3 spans 15 amino acids. Germline values: CDR1 SGDLS, CDR2 YYNGEE. The CDR3 coding sequence is TGTGCCAGCAGCGTAGGGACAGCGGATGTGATAGGCTACACCTTC. This gives the protein CASSVGTADVIGYTF.

The V and J genes are TRBV19 and TRBJ2-7; TRBD1 might be the D (5 bases). The germline V gene encodes CDR1 LNHDA and CDR2 SQIVND (reference sequence). V was shortened by 1 base and J by 2 bases, with 12 bases between the two germline ends. There are 15 residues in the CDR3. The CDR3 bases are TGTGCCAGTAGTATAGTGGCAGGGAAGACCTACGAGCAGTACTTC. Its protein product is CASSIVAGKTYEQYF. Full variable domain (remainder filled in from reference TRBV19 and TRBJ2-7): DGGITQSPKYLFRKEGQNVTLSCEQNLNHDAMYWYRQDPGQGLRLIYYSQIVNDFQKGDIAEGYSVSREKKESFPLTVTSAQKNPTAFYLCASSIVAGKTYEQYFGPGTRLTVT.

The sample holds a few counts of this clone. CDR3 in DNA: TGTGCCAGCAGCTTAGGGGGACCCCACTCCTACGAGCAGTACTTC. Amino acids: CASSLGGPHSYEQYF. V is TRBV13 and J is TRBJ2-7; D could derive from TRBD1 or TRBD2 (5 bases each). CDR1 is PRHDT, CDR2 FYEKMQ, per germline (reference sequence). The ends were cut back, 0 bases at V and 0 bases at J, with 9 bases in the middle. The CDR3 loop spans 15 amino acids.

The chain joins TRBV6-1 to TRBJ2-7; D gene ambiguous. The CDR3 has 11 residues. With 7 bases removed from V and 0 bases from J, the gap between germline ends came to 4 bases. Germline-derived CDR1 and CDR2 are MNHNS and SASEGT. CDR3 sequence: CASTGSYEQYF. The CDR3, as DNA: TGTGCCAGCACCGGCTCCTACGAGCAGTACTTC.

Only a few counts were recorded for this clone. As DNA, the CDR3 is TGTGCCAGCAGTCCGGACAGGGGGAATGGAAACACCATATATTTT. It translates to CASSPDRGNGNTIYF. The rearrangement links TRBV2 to TRBJ1-3; 10 bases match TRBD1. The germline V gene has CDR1 SNHLY and CDR2 FYNNEI. The CDR3 runs to 15 residues. The V and J ends lost 5 bases and 3 bases, in that order; junction bases with no gene match: 4.

The gene calls are TRBV18 and TRBJ2-7, with 7 bases that match TRBD1. J lost 2 bases, V lost 0 bases, and 1 base had no gene match. The length of the CDR3 is 14 residues. Germline V gene lookup returns CDR1 KGHSH and CDR2 LQKENI. For the CDR3, the DNA is TGTGCCAGCTCACCACCCGGGACAGCCTACGAGCAGTACTTC. It yields the protein CASSPPGTAYEQYF.

J is TRBJ1-6 and V is TRBV28; D ambiguous. Germline CDR1 and CDR2: MDHEN and SYDVKM. This CDR3 is 14 amino acids long. V lost 3 bases and J 9 bases, leaving 12 bases between the germline ends. The CDR3 loop reads CASSLVGLTSPLHF. CDR3 nucleotide sequence: TGTGCCAGCAGTTTGGTAGGGCTGACTTCACCCCTCCACTTT.

The chain is built from TRBV10-2 and TRBJ2-5; no clear D. V was pared by 0 bases and J by 1 base, with 6 bases between. Germline loops: CDR1 WSHSY, CDR2 SAAADI. The CDR3 totals 14 residues. The DNA for the CDR3 is TGCGCCAGCAGTGAGTCTGCATTCCAAGAGACCCAGTACTTC. Translated: CASSESAFQETQYF.

The chain uses TRBV27 and TRBJ1-1, with 8 bases lining up with TRBD1. The V gene's germline CDR1 is MNHEY and CDR2 SMNVEV (reference sequence). Trimming cost V 7 bases and J 5 bases; bases outside gene matches: 9. The CDR3 loop spans 14 amino acids. The CDR3 here is CASTNLQGGTEAFF. In DNA, the CDR3 is TGTGCCAGCACTAACTTACAGGGGGGGACTGAAGCTTTCTTT.

This chain connects TRBV9 to TRBJ2-1; D unclear. This CDR3 has 14 residues. CDR1 and CDR2 (germline): SGDLS, YYNGEE. Trimming took off 0 bases at V and 5 bases at J, with 9 bases between the two ends. The CDR3 spells CASSVGPYNNEQFF. DNA for the CDR3: TGTGCCAGCAGCGTAGGGCCGTATAACAATGAGCAGTTCTTC. Complete variable domain (other parts from reference TRBV9 and TRBJ2-1): DSGVTQTPKHLITATGQRVTLRCSPRSGDLSVYWYQQSLDQGLQFLIQYYNGEERAKGNILERFSAQQFPDLHSELNLSSLELGDSALYFCASSVGPYNNEQFFGPGTRLTVL.

The genes are TRBV19 and TRBJ2-7; tentative D call: TRBD1 (5 bases). The CDR3 loop spans 13 amino acids. V lost 1 base and J lost 1, with 5 bases in between. Germline CDR1 is LNHDA and CDR2 is SQIVND (reference sequence). Here the CDR3 reads CASSIGQSYEQYF. The CDR3 DNA reads TGTGCCAGTAGTATAGGACAGTCCTACGAGCAGTACTTC.

The chain is built from TRBV10-1 and TRBJ2-1; 11 bases are a match to TRBD2. The CDR3 consists of 17 residues. Germline V gene sequence: CDR1 WNHNN, CDR2 SYGVQD (reference sequence). V lost 6 bases and J lost 0; bases outside the gene matches: 7. As DNA, the CDR3 is TGCGCCAGCAGGGCGACTAGCGGGGCGAGCTCCTACAATGAGCAGTTCTTC. This encodes CASRATSGASSYNEQFF.

The chain carries TRBV6-5 and TRBJ1-2; weak D call: TRBD1 (5 bases). This CDR3 spans 14 amino acids. V was pared by 2 bases and J by 4 bases, with 11 bases between. CDR1 is MNHEY, CDR2 SVGAGI, per germline. The CDR3 protein is CASSYGQGGYGYTF. The CDR3 nucleotides are TGTGCCAGCAGTTACGGGCAGGGCGGCTATGGCTACACCTTC.

The genes are TRBV15 and TRBJ2-7, with TRBD2 matching 9 bases. Germline-derived CDR1 and CDR2 are LNHNV and YYDKDF (reference sequence). The CDR3 is made up of 15 amino acids. Trimming cost V 1 base and J 7 bases; bases outside gene matches: 8. CDR3 DNA: TGTGCCACCAGCAGAGTGCGGGAGGGCTTGGGGGAGCAGTACTTC. It is translated as CATSRVREGLGEQYF.

The V gene is TRBV7-9, the J gene TRBJ2-7; possible D gene TRBD2, 5 bases. This CDR3 has 15 residues. The germline CDR1 and CDR2 sequences are SEHNR and FQNEAQ (reference sequence). Trimming took off 2 bases at V and 1 base at J, with 12 bases between the two ends. The CDR3 nucleotides read TGTGCCAGCAGCTTATCCACTAGAGGTTCCTACGAGCAGTACTTC. This codes for CASSLSTRGSYEQYF. The variable domain in full, with the rest retrieved from reference TRBV7-9 and TRBJ2-7, is DTGVSQNPRHKITKRGQNVTFRCDPISEHNRLYWYRQTLGQGPEFLTYFQNEAQLEKSRLLSDRFSAERPKGSFSTLEIQRTEQGDSAMYLCASSLSTRGSYEQYFGPGTRLTVT.

The chain uses TRBV12-5 and TRBJ2-7; 10 bases agree with TRBD1. Germline trimming cut 1 base from V and 1 base from J; bases unmatched to any gene: 1. The CDR3 is made up of 15 amino acids. Germline V gene lookup returns CDR1 LGHNT and CDR2 FRNRAP. The CDR3 DNA is TGTGCTAGTGGTTTGGGGACAGGGGGATCCTACGAGCAGTACTTC. Amino acid sequence: CASGLGTGGSYEQYF.